This T cell receptor beta chain was obtained from a study of T cells after somatic rescue of genetic block. The protocol was immunoSEQ multiplex PCR, while the TCRdb copy is restricted to in-frame clones and leaves out a portion. The table includes about 72,000 clones, approximately 90% detected once. Germline V gene lookup returns CDR1 SGHTA and CDR2 FQGNSA. Trimming took 4 bases from V and 3 from J, leaving 10 bases between them. The CDR3 length is 13 residues. This chain joins TRBV7-2 and TRBJ2-7, with a possible D match to TRBD2 (5 bases). The receptor was isolated from a man aged 25 to 45. The sample comprised peripheral blood mononuclear cells (PBMCs). The CDR3 DNA sequence: TGTGCCAGCAGCTCAAGCGGAAGCTACGAGCAGTACTTC. This gives the protein CASSSSGSYEQYF. The complete variable domain, with remaining parts taken from reference TRBV7-2 and TRBJ2-7, reads GAGVSQSPSNKVTEKGKDVELRCDPISGHTALYWYRQSLGQGLEFLIYFQGNSAPDKSGLPSDRFSAERTGGSVSTLTIQRTQQEDSAVYLCASSSSGSYEQYFGPGTRLTVT.